The rows below give T cell receptor beta chains drawn from one sample of a study of CD8+CD57+ T cells in acquired aplastic anemia. Each CDR3 protein gets one entry after TCRdb re-called the reads with MiXCR. The repertoire consists of about 180,000 distinct CDR3 sequences, with 48% occurring once and the leading ten covering about an eighth. The sequenced sample was sorted CD4+, CD8+, or CD8+CD57+ T cells (not recorded which) from PBMCs. These receptors were collected from a human donor with aplastic anemia. Each CDR3 is given with its conserved first and last residue. The D gene is left open where the match is weak. Some rows have no size entry. The others give once, few or many, or a class for an expanded clone.

J	V	size	D	CDR3	DNA
TRBJ2-3	TRBV5-5	many	.	CASRGAPQNTQYF	TGTGCCAGTCGGGGGGCCCCACAGAATACGCAGTATTTT
TRBJ2-7	TRBV20-1	once	TRBD2	CSASGTSAYEQYF	TGCAGTGCTAGTGGCACTAGCGCTTACGAGCAGTACTTC
TRBJ2-3	TRBV4-2	.	TRBD2	CASSQGVEREVPDTQYF	TGTGCCAGCAGCCAAGGTGTCGAGCGGGAGGTCCCAGATACGCAGTATTTT
TRBJ1-5	TRBV2	.	TRBD1	CASSRDRENQPQHF	TGTGCCAGCAGCAGGGACAGGGAGAATCAGCCCCAGCATTTT
TRBJ2-7	TRBV25-1	.	.	CASSEWVGHNYEQYF	TGTGCCAGCAGTGAATGGGTCGGACACAACTACGAGCAGTACTTC
TRBJ2-6	TRBV19	few	TRBD1	CASSSGQAANVLTF	TGTGCCAGTAGTAGTGGACAGGCGGCCAACGTCCTGACTTTC
TRBJ1-3	TRBV5-1	many	.	CASSWGDGSSGNTIYF	TGCGCCAGCAGCTGGGGAGACGGGAGCTCTGGAAACACCATATATTTT
TRBJ1-4	TRBV14	once	.	CASSQGPSGEKLFF	TGTGCCAGCAGCCAGGGCCCCTCGGGGGAAAAACTGTTTTTT
TRBJ1-1	TRBV20-1	.	TRBD1	CSARPGGTEAFF	TGCAGTGCTAGACCAGGGGGCACTGAAGCTTTCTTT
TRBJ2-7	TRBV3-1	many	.	CASSQVGRDEQYF	TGTGCCAGCAGCCAAGTGGGTAGAGACGAGCAGTACTTC
TRBJ1-5	TRBV19	many	.	CASSMNRQGLGGQPQHF	TGTGCCAGTAGTATGAACAGGCAGGGTCTAGGCGGTCAGCCCCAGCATTTT
TRBJ1-6	TRBV24-1	.	.	CATSAGKNSPLHF	TGTGCCACCAGCGCCGGGAAAAATTCACCCCTCCACTTT
TRBJ1-4	TRBV2	.	TRBD1	CASTRQGSYEKLFF	TGTGCCAGCACTCGACAGGGGTCGTATGAAAAACTGTTTTTT
TRBJ2-5	TRBV29-1	.	TRBD1	CSVDPGQGEETQYF	TGCAGCGTCGACCCGGGACAGGGAGAAGAGACCCAGTACTTC
TRBJ1-5	TRBV5-1	many	TRBD1	CASSSDGQGNQPQHF	TGCGCCAGCAGCTCGGATGGACAGGGCAATCAGCCCCAGCATTTT
TRBJ1-2	TRBV6-1	many	.	CASSPTQVGYTF	TGTGCCAGCAGCCCTACACAAGTCGGCTACACCTTC
TRBJ2-5	TRBV7-9	.	.	CASSSQGGETQYF	TGTGCCAGCAGCTCCCAGGGAGGCGAGACCCAGTACTTC
TRBJ2-7	TRBV19	.	TRBD1	CASSRSGTGTEQYF	TGTGCCAGTAGTAGATCAGGGACAGGGACGGAGCAGTACTTC
TRBJ2-5	TRBV2	.	.	CASKQGGGETQYF	TGTGCCAGCAAGCAGGGTGGCGGGGAGACCCAGTACTTC
TRBJ1-2	TRBV24-1	once	.	CASKWRGGDGYTF	TGTGCCAGCAAGTGGAGGGGAGGAGATGGCTACACCTTC
TRBJ1-5	TRBV20-1	.	TRBD1	CSAPRQGGGSQPQHF	TGCAGTGCTCCCCGACAGGGAGGTGGCTCTCAGCCCCAGCATTTT
TRBJ1-6	TRBV6-1	many	.	CASSPEGTYNSPLHF	TGTGCCAGCAGCCCCGAAGGCACCTATAATTCACCCCTCCACTTT
TRBJ2-5	TRBV7-8	few	.	CASSAQAAETQYF	TGTGCCAGCAGCGCTCAGGCTGCGGAGACCCAGTACTTC
TRBJ2-7	TRBV5-5	many	.	CASSSFGKGGYEQYF	TGTGCCAGCAGCTCGTTCGGGAAAGGTGGCTACGAGCAGTACTTC
TRBJ1-4	TRBV25-1	.	.	CASSESRQLSEKLFF	TGTGCCAGCAGTGAATCTCGGCAGTTGAGTGAAAAACTGTTTTTT
TRBJ2-3	TRBV11-2	.	TRBD2	CASSLEAGGRSADTQYF	TGTGCCAGCAGCTTAGAGGCGGGGGGGCGGAGTGCAGATACGCAGTATTTT
TRBJ1-1	TRBV10-3	.	.	CAISDKGNTEAFF	TGTGCCATCAGTGATAAGGGGAACACTGAAGCTTTCTTT
TRBJ2-3	TRBV10-3	.	.	CAISALKDTQYF	TGTGCCATCAGTGCCTTAAAAGATACGCAGTATTTT
TRBJ2-5	TRBV29-1	.	.	CSVVGGLEETQYF	TGCAGCGTTGTAGGGGGTCTAGAAGAGACCCAGTACTTC
TRBJ1-2	TRBV20-1	few	.	CSAGTGIGYGYTF	TGCAGTGCCGGAACAGGGATAGGCTATGGCTACACCTTC
TRBJ2-7	TRBV7-9	.	.	CASRPEDSYEQYF	TGTGCCAGCAGACCAGAGGACTCCTACGAGCAGTACTTC
TRBJ1-1	TRBV29-1	.	.	CSVSRDDTEAFF	TGCAGCGTTTCCAGGGATGACACTGAAGCTTTCTTT
TRBJ1-5	TRBV6-1	few	.	CASSPPRGQNSNQPQHF	TGTGCCAGCAGCCCCCCCAGGGGCCAGAATAGCAATCAGCCCCAGCATTTT
TRBJ1-6	TRBV20-1	.	TRBD1	CSASRTGGYSPLHF	TGCAGTGCTAGCAGAACAGGGGGTTATTCACCCCTCCACTTT
TRBJ2-3	TRBV20-1	.	TRBD1	CSAADRGTDTQYF	TGCAGTGCTGCGGACAGGGGAACAGATACGCAGTATTTT
TRBJ1-2	TRBV15	few	TRBD1	CATSRNRDSDGYTF	TGTGCCACCAGCAGAAACCGGGACAGCGATGGCTACACCTTC
TRBJ2-5	TRBV9	.	TRBD2	CASSVGGGAVETQYF	TGTGCCAGCAGCGTAGGCGGGGGGGCCGTAGAGACCCAGTACTTC
TRBJ2-5	TRBV29-1	.	.	CSAGRSGTAETQYF	TGCAGCGCCGGTCGCTCCGGGACCGCCGAGACCCAGTACTTC
TRBJ2-2	TRBV19	many	TRBD1	CASSVITGGTGELFF	TGTGCCAGTAGTGTAATAACAGGGGGCACCGGGGAGCTGTTTTTT
TRBJ1-5	TRBV2	few	.	CASSRTEGQHF	TGTGCCAGCAGTAGGACAGAGGGACAGCATTTT
TRBJ2-4	TRBV6-1	many	.	CASKAGLAKNIQYF	TGTGCCAGCAAGGCAGGTCTAGCCAAAAACATTCAGTACTTC
TRBJ2-7	TRBV3-1	.	.	CASSRDRTGNQYF	TGTGCCAGCAGCCGAGATCGAACAGGGAATCAGTACTTC
TRBJ2-3	TRBV10-3	few	.	CAIRGRESSTDTQYF	TGTGCCATCAGAGGCCGTGAGAGTAGCACAGATACGCAGTATTTT
TRBJ2-5	TRBV5-8	.	TRBD2	CASSQGLAVEETQYF	TGTGCCAGCAGCCAGGGACTAGCGGTGGAAGAGACCCAGTACTTC
TRBJ2-2	TRBV7-6	many	.	CASSLGIRGVNTGELFF	TGTGCCAGCAGCTTAGGCATCAGGGGGGTGAATACCGGGGAGCTGTTTTTT
TRBJ2-5	TRBV10-3	.	.	CASSDGGGGRETQYF	TGTGCCAGCAGTGACGGTGGAGGGGGGCGTGAGACCCAGTACTTC
TRBJ1-2	TRBV12-3/TRBV12-4	many	.	CASSPLVRGGGGYTF	TGTGCCAGCAGTCCCCTAGTTCGGGGTGGGGGTGGCTACACCTTC
TRBJ2-3	TRBV5-1	many	.	CASSLAQTTDTQYF	TGCGCCAGCAGCTTGGCCCAGACGACAGATACGCAGTATTTT
TRBJ1-6	TRBV4-2	.	.	CASSPDGWAGWSSPLHF	TGTGCCAGCAGCCCGGACGGTTGGGCAGGGTGGAGTTCACCCCTCCACTTT
TRBJ1-2	TRBV11-2	.	TRBD1	CASSLLGTGVSYGYTF	TGTGCCAGCAGCTTGTTGGGGACAGGGGTAAGCTATGGCTACACCTTC
TRBJ1-6	TRBV25-1	.	.	CASSVIESSPLHF	TGTGCCAGCAGTGTAATCGAAAGTTCACCCCTCCACTTT
TRBJ2-1	TRBV19	.	.	CASSIGFGNEQFF	TGTGCCAGTAGTATCGGGTTTGGGAATGAGCAGTTCTTC
TRBJ2-3	TRBV5-1	many	.	CASSSTSTDTQYF	TGCGCCAGCAGTTCTACTAGCACAGATACGCAGTATTTT
TRBJ1-1	TRBV25-1	few	.	CASRQTGFGHGTEAFF	TGTGCCAGCAGACAAACAGGGTTCGGTCACGGGACTGAAGCTTTCTTT
TRBJ1-2	TRBV12-3/TRBV12-4	.	.	CASSLYREAYGYTF	TGTGCCAGCAGTTTATACAGGGAGGCCTATGGCTACACCTTC
TRBJ2-2	TRBV2	.	TRBD2	CASSATSGRVTGELFF	TGTGCCAGCAGTGCAACTAGCGGGAGGGTCACCGGGGAGCTGTTTTTT
TRBJ1-4	TRBV2	few	.	CARRQYRDEKLFF	TGTGCCAGAAGACAGTATCGGGATGAAAAACTGTTTTTT
TRBJ1-5	TRBV15	.	.	CATSRDDQPQHF	TGTGCCACCAGCAGAGATGATCAGCCCCAGCATTTT
TRBJ1-2	TRBV4-1	many	.	CASSQDGGRRNYGYTF	TGCGCCAGCAGCCAAGATGGGGGCAGACGAAACTATGGCTACACCTTC